The clone carrying this T cell receptor beta chain has more than one count but fewer than ten. Its target is unknown. The sample belongs to a study of T cell repertoires in cytomegalovirus infection. The overall study: Signatures in public TCR beta sequences pointed to both CMV infection and matching HLA type. Notes on the study in general: Cumulative frequency (of public TCR beta family members) identified carriers of CMV plus the relevant HLA. In two of eight donors, the top clonotype was HLA-C-restricted CMV-specific.

TCRdb re-called the reads with MiXCR, one entry per CDR3 protein. The table records some 390,000 distinct CDR3 sequences, 15% to 20% of them present only once. The germline CDR1 and CDR2 sequences are MGHRA and YSYEKL. V gave up 3 bases and J gave up 7 bases, with 12 bases separating them. This CDR3 region has 14 residues. Sequencing was carried out using PBMCs. V and J are TRBV4-1 and TRBJ1-4; D uncertain. The clonotype originates from a human donor in good health (CMV status not recorded). Some clones in this sample may be carry-over from other donors' samples. This CDR3 reads CASSHPGEGEKLFF. CDR3 in DNA: TGCGCCAGCAGCCATCCCGGCGAGGGTGAAAAACTGTTTTTT.